This TCR beta chain was retrieved from a study of cytomegalovirus exposure and HLA in healthy donors. A note on this clone: The antigen remains undetermined.

Study observations and caveats: At a 0.05 false discovery rate, a later analysis found about 17,000 TCR beta sequences to be associated with HLA alleles.

A multiplex PCR was run with 60 Vbeta primers and 13 Jbeta primers. Profiling relied on immunoSEQ multiplex PCR, and the TCRdb table lists in-frame clones only, not all of them. Of about 98,000 clones in the sample, over 60% were seen once. Germline loops: CDR1 SGHTA, CDR2 FQGNSA. This CDR3 contains 15 residues. J gave up 8 bases and V 3 bases, and 7 bases lay outside the gene matches. The chain has TRBV7-2 and TRBJ2-1, with TRBD1 matching over 10 bases. Sequenced sample: PBMCs. The TCR originated in a male donor in good health and CMV-seropositive. CDR3 sequence reads: CASSFRDRGLDEQFF. The CDR3 DNA reads TGTGCCAGCAGCTTTCGGGACAGGGGTTTAGATGAGCAGTTCTTC.